The 11 T cell receptor beta chains listed next were all sequenced from one sample in a study of blood T cell repertoires in COVID-19. Only in-frame clones appear in the TCRdb table, and some are missing; sequencing was by immunoSEQ multiplex PCR. This repertoire shows under 300,000 clones, approximately 86% found once; its top ten account for about 7.6%. Sequencing was carried out using peripheral blood. All receptors come from a woman aged 70 to 79 with active or convalescent COVID-19.

The chain combines TRBV5-6 with TRBJ1-2; D gene ambiguous. This CDR3 has 13 amino acids. V was clipped by 5 bases and J by 4 bases, with 12 bases between them. Germline V gene lookup returns CDR1 SGHDT and CDR2 YYEEEE. For the CDR3, the DNA is TGTGCCAGCAGTCTACCTAGTTCCTATGGCTACACCTTC. This translates into CASSLPSSYGYTF.

The chain is built from TRBV5-5 and TRBJ1-2; D gene ambiguous. V lost 0 bases and J lost 5, with 11 bases in between. This CDR3 has 14 residues. The germline V gene has CDR1 SGHKS and CDR2 YYEKEE (reference sequence). As DNA, the CDR3 is TGTGCCAGCAGCTTGGAATCGGTTCGGTATGGCTACACCTTC. Protein: CASSLESVRYGYTF.

The V and J genes are TRBV2 and TRBJ1-5; 10 bases are a match to TRBD1. Germline trimming cut 6 bases from V and 4 bases from J; bases unmatched to any gene: 12. This CDR3 contains 17 residues. The germline CDR1 and CDR2 sequences are SNHLY and FYNNEI. The CDR3 DNA reads as TGTGCCAGCAGAGGGACAGGGGCCGTGGTGGAAAATCAGCCCCAGCATTTT. It encodes CASRGTGAVVENQPQHF.

This clone was picked up a small number of times. The V and J genes are TRBV5-1 and TRBJ1-2; 10 bases agree with TRBD1. Per the germline V gene, CDR1 is SGHRS and CDR2 is YFSETQ. Germline trimming cut 1 base from V and 4 bases from J; bases unmatched to any gene: 7. The CDR3 consists of 16 residues. CDR3: CASSLTRDRGGYGYTF. The CDR3 coding sequence is TGCGCCAGCAGCTTGACCAGGGACAGGGGCGGCTATGGCTACACCTTC.

The chain has TRBV6-5 and TRBJ1-6, with D possibly being TRBD1 (5 bases). Germline V CDR1 and CDR2: MNHEY, SVGAGI. This CDR3 spans 14 amino acids. V lost 11 bases to trimming and J lost 7 bases, with 18 bases between them. The CDR3 bases are TGTGCCGTACAGGAAAGGGCGCGGAATTCACCCCTCCACTTT. Its translation: CAVQERARNSPLHF.

The chain is built from TRBV4-3 and TRBJ1-2; unclear D gene. The ends were cut back, 0 bases at V and 4 bases at J, with 9 bases in the middle. The CDR3 spans 14 residues. The germline gives CDR1 LGHNA, CDR2 YSLEER. CDR3 nucleotide sequence: TGCGCCAGCAGCCAAGATACCCAGGTCTATGGCTACACCTTC. Translating it yields CASSQDTQVYGYTF.

The chain carries TRBV4-3 and TRBJ1-2, with D perhaps TRBD1 (5 bases). Trimming cost V 0 bases and J 5 bases, with 13 bases left between them. The CDR3 is made up of 15 amino acids. Germline loops: CDR1 LGHNA, CDR2 YSLEER. CDR3 amino acids: CASSQDYQGAYGYTF. CDR3 nucleotide sequence: TGCGCCAGCAGCCAAGATTATCAGGGTGCGTATGGCTACACCTTC.

The rearrangement uses TRBV5-4 and TRBJ1-2; tentatively, D is TRBD1 (6 bases). From germline, CDR1 is SGHNT and CDR2 YYREEE (reference sequence). The CDR3 runs to 18 residues. With 4 bases removed from V and 0 bases from J, the gap between germline ends came to 22 bases. The CDR3 region is CASSPPPPDRLSNYGYTF. The CDR3 DNA sequence: TGTGCCAGCAGCCCACCGCCGCCAGACAGGCTATCTAACTATGGCTACACCTTC.

The chain recombines TRBV3-1 (or the pseudogene TRBV3-2) with TRBJ2-7, with TRBD2 matching 8 bases. J gave up 5 bases and V 0 bases, and 12 bases lay outside the gene matches. The CDR3 is made up of 17 amino acids. Germline CDR1 reads LGHDT; CDR2 reads YNNKEL (reference sequence). The CDR3 protein is CASSQESAGGLYHEQYF. The CDR3 DNA is TGTGCCAGCAGCCAAGAGTCCGCGGGGGGACTCTACCACGAGCAGTACTTC.

The V and J genes are TRBV7-9 and TRBJ1-5, with D possibly TRBD1 on 5 matching bases. The germline V gene has CDR1 SEHNR and CDR2 FQNEAQ (reference sequence). The CDR3 is 13 amino acids. V shed 6 bases and J shed 6 bases, with 12 bases lying between them. The CDR3, as DNA: TGTGCCAGCAGTACGCAGGGTTTTCAGCCCCAGCATTTT. Residues: CASSTQGFQPQHF.

The rearrangement joins TRBV6-9 to TRBJ1-5, with 8 bases lining up with TRBD1. This CDR3 is built from 15 residues. The J segment lost 5 bases and the V segment lost 7 bases, leaving 10 bases of the junction unmatched. Germline V gene lookup returns CDR1 MNHGY and CDR2 SVAAGI. CDR3 in DNA: TGTGCCAGCATCATGGACAGGGCTCTTTATCAGCCCCAGCATTTT. Translated, it gives CASIMDRALYQPQHF.